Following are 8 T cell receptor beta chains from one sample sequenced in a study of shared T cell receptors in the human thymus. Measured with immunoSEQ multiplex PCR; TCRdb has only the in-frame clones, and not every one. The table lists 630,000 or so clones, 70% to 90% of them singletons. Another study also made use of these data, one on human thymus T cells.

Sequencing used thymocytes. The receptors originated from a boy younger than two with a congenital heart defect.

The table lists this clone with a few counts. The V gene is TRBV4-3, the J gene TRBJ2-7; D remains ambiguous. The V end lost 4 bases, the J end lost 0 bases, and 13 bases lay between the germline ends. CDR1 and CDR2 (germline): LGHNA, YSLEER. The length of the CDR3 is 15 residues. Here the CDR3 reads CASSPTPGGSYEQYF. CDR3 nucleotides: TGCGCCAGCAGCCCAACCCCTGGCGGCTCCTACGAGCAGTACTTC.

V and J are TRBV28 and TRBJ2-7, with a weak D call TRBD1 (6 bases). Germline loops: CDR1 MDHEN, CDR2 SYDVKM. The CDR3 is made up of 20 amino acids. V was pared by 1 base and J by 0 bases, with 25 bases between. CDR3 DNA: TGTGCCAGCAGTTTATTAACCGCTCCTAACAGGGATACTCACTCCTACGAGCAGTACTTC. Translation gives CASSLLTAPNRDTHSYEQYF.

CDR3 loop: CASEGGLAGGPSSTDTQYF. The CDR3 nucleotides read TGCGCCAGTGAAGGGGGACTAGCGGGGGGACCTTCTAGCACAGATACGCAGTATTTT. The chain couples TRBV5-1 to TRBJ2-3, with 15 bases identical to TRBD2. V lost 8 bases, J lost 0 bases, and 13 bases stayed unmatched. The germline V gene encodes CDR1 SGHRS and CDR2 YFSETQ. The CDR3 consists of 19 residues.

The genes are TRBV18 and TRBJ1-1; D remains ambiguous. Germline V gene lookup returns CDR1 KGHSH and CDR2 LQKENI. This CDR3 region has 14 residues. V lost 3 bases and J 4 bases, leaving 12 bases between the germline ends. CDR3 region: CASSPAGVCTEAFF. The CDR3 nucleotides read TGTGCCAGCTCACCTGCCGGGGTGTGCACTGAAGCTTTCTTT.

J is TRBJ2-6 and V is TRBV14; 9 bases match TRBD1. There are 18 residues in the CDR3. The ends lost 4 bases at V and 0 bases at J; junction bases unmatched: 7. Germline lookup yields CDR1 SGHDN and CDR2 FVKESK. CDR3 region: CASSPSGQGLSGANVLTF. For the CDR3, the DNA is TGTGCCAGCAGCCCGTCGGGACAGGGACTCTCTGGGGCCAACGTCCTGACTTTC.

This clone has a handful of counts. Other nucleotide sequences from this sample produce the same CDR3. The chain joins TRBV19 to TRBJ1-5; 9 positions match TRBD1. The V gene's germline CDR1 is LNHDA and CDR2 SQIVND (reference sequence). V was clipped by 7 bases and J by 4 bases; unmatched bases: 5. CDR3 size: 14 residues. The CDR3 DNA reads TGTGCCAGTACAACCGGGACAGGGAATCAGCCCCAGCATTTT. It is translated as CASTTGTGNQPQHF.

The CDR3 here is CASSLGQETSYEQYF. CDR3 coding DNA: TGTGCCAGCAGTTTAGGCCAAGAAACCTCCTACGAGCAGTACTTC. V is TRBV28 and J is TRBJ2-7; D unclear. The CDR3 length is 15 residues. Germline lookup yields CDR1 MDHEN and CDR2 SYDVKM. Trimming removed 2 bases from V and 0 bases from J, with 11 bases in between.

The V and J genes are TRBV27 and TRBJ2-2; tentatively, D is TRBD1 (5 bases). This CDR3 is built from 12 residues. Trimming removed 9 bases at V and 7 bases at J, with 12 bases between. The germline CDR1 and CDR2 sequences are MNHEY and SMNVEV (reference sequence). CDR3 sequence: CASSGLSGELFF. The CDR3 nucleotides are TGTGCCAGTTCAGGGTTGAGCGGGGAGCTGTTTTTT.